One sample yielded the 11 T cell receptor beta chains listed below, sequenced in a study of T cell responses to AZD1222 COVID-19 vaccine. Sequenced by immunoSEQ multiplex PCR; TCRdb stores in-frame clones only, minus some. The sample contains tens of thousands of clones, about 93% of which appear only once. The sequenced sample was peripheral blood, obtained 28 days after the second dose of the MenACWY control vaccine. These TCRs come from an adult who received the MenACWY meningococcal vaccine as a control.

This clone occurred once. The chain's CDR3 is CSVLNRDSYEQYF. CDR3 DNA: TGCAGCGTTCTCAACAGGGACTCCTACGAGCAGTACTTC. V usage is TRBV29-1 and J usage is TRBJ2-7; TRBD1 might be the D (6 bases). Germline V gene data show CDR1 as SQVTM and CDR2 as ANQGSEA. V was shortened by 5 bases and J by 0 bases, with 11 bases between the two germline ends. This CDR3 is 13 amino acids long.

V gene TRBV6-2 or TRBV6-3 combines with J gene TRBJ2-7; maybe TRBD2 (5 bases). The V end lost 0 bases, the J end lost 4 bases, and 16 bases lay between the germline ends. The CDR3 has 16 amino acids. Germline V lookup: CDR1 MNHEY, CDR2 SVGEGT. The CDR3 bases are TGTGCCAGCAGTTACTCGAGGGTTCGACGCCCTTACGAGCAGTACTTC. Its translation: CASSYSRVRRPYEQYF.

This chain joins TRBV5-4 and TRBJ2-3; D might be TRBD1 or TRBD2, each matching 5 bases. This CDR3 has 13 residues. Per the germline V gene, CDR1 is SGHNT and CDR2 is YYREEE (reference sequence). V was trimmed by 10 bases and J by 0 bases, leaving 12 bases between them. In DNA, the CDR3 is TGTGCCGCGAGGGACGGTAGCACAGATACGCAGTATTTT. Its protein is CAARDGSTDTQYF.

The rearrangement uses TRBV18 and TRBJ2-3, with D tentatively TRBD1 (5 bases). Looked up from germline, CDR1 is KGHSH and CDR2 is LQKENI. The CDR3 is 12 amino acids. The V end lost 4 bases, the J end lost 6 bases, and 8 bases lay between the germline ends. The CDR3: CASSQTVDTQYF. The CDR3 coding sequence is TGTGCCAGCTCACAGACAGTGGATACGCAGTATTTT.

The chain is built from TRBV27 and TRBJ1-5, with D possibly matching TRBD1 (6 bases). Germline CDR1 is MNHEY and CDR2 is SMNVEV (reference sequence). Trimming shortened V by 7 bases and J by 2 bases, and 9 bases separated the two germline ends. The CDR3 is 13 amino acids. CDR3 DNA sequence: TGTGCCAGCAAGGGGGTAGGCAATCAGCCCCAGCATTTT. This encodes CASKGVGNQPQHF.

This rearrangement joins TRBV18 to TRBJ2-5, with TRBD2 matching over 9 bases. Germline trimming cut 2 bases from V and 2 bases from J; bases unmatched to any gene: 6. The CDR3 runs 16 residues. Germline CDR1 and CDR2: KGHSH and LQKENI. The chain's CDR3 is CASSPGLAGPQETQYF. CDR3 DNA sequence: TGTGCCAGCTCACCAGGGCTAGCGGGGCCACAAGAGACCCAGTACTTC.

V gene TRBV28 combines with J gene TRBJ1-1; D is uncertain. The CDR3 spans 14 residues. Germline V gene sequence: CDR1 MDHEN, CDR2 SYDVKM. Trimming pared 6 bases from V and 0 bases from J, leaving 11 bases between. The CDR3 loop reads CASSGVYMNTEAFF. CDR3 in DNA: TGTGCCAGCAGCGGGGTTTATATGAACACTGAAGCTTTCTTT.

The chain combines TRBV6-6 with TRBJ1-3; 8 bases fit TRBD1. In germline, CDR1 is MNHNY, CDR2 SVGAGI (reference sequence). V gave up 5 bases and J gave up 4 bases; unmatched junction bases: 13. The CDR3 length is 17 residues. The CDR3 DNA sequence: TGTGCCAGCAGTCCTTCGACAGGGGTTAGTTCCGGAAACACCATATATTTT. Its translation: CASSPSTGVSSGNTIYF.

This clone turned up a few times. The chain uses TRBV7-6 and TRBJ1-4, with 7 bases that match TRBD1. V shed 0 bases and J 13 bases; nucleotides not matched to a gene: 17. Germline-derived CDR1 and CDR2 are SGHVS and FNYEAQ. The CDR3 has 17 residues. The CDR3 sequence is CASSLASGQASLAGLFF. CDR3 nucleotide sequence: TGTGCCAGCAGCTTAGCGTCCGGACAGGCCTCGTTAGCAGGACTGTTTTTT. Full variable domain (rest looked up from reference TRBV7-6 and TRBJ1-4): GAGVSQSPRYKVTKRGQDVALRCDPISGHVSLYWYRQALGQGPEFLTYFNYEAQQDKSGLPNDRFSAERPEGSISTLTIQRTEQRDSAMYRCASSLASGQASLAGLFFGSGTQLSVL.

The J gene is TRBJ2-2, the V gene TRBV27, with TRBD2 matching over 7 bases. The CDR3 consists of 16 residues. Per germline, CDR1 MNHEY and CDR2 SMNVEV (reference sequence). V was pared by 5 bases and J by 1 base, with 7 bases of the junction left unmatched. CDR3 nucleotide sequence: TGTGCCAGCAGTCTCTCTAGGGAGGGGAACACCGGGGAGCTGTTTTTT. The encoded protein is CASSLSREGNTGELFF.

The chain links TRBV5-6 to TRBJ2-3; 8 bases fit TRBD2. V lost 3 bases and J lost 0; bases outside the gene matches: 6. Germline V lookup: CDR1 SGHDT, CDR2 YYEEEE. This CDR3 spans 16 amino acids. CDR3: CASSYTSGTSTDTQYF. The CDR3 region has the DNA TGTGCCAGCAGCTATACTAGCGGTACTAGCACAGATACGCAGTATTTT.